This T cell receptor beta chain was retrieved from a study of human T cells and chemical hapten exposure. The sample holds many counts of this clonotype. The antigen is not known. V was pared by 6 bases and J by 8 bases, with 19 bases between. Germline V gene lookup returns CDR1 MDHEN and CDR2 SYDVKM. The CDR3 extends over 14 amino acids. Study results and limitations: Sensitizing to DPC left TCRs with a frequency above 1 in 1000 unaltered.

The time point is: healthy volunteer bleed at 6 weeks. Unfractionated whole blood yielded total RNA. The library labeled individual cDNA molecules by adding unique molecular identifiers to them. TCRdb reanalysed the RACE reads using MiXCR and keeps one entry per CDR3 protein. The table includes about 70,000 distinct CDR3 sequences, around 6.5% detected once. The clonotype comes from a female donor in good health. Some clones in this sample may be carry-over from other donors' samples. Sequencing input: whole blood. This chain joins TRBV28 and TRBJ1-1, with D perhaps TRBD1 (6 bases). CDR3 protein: CASRRRTVAGEAFF. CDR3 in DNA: TGTGCCAGCAGACGAAGGACAGTCGCCGGAGAAGCTTTCTTT.